These 8 T cell receptor beta chains were all obtained from the same sample, sequenced in a study of metastatic and nonmetastatic thyroid tumors. TCRdb reprocessed the PCR reads using MiXCR. Here the sample spans 49,000 or so clones, under 30% being singletons. Each patient came to thyroid surgery without any prior treatment (of any kind). The sequencing input was blood. The receptors were sampled from a male donor with papillary thyroid cancer or a benign thyroid nodule (not recorded which). Some clones in this sample may be carry-over from other donors' samples.

This clone was counted once. A much larger clone sits a single nucleotide away, making a read error possible. The V and J genes are TRBV13 and TRBJ2-5, with 7 bases identical to TRBD1. The CDR3 length is 15 residues. Germline-derived CDR1 and CDR2 are PRHDT and FYEKMQ (reference sequence). CDR3 sequence (DNA): TGTGCCAGCAGCCGCCGACAGGGTATGACTGAGACCCGGTACTTC. It is translated as CASSRRQGMTETRYF. Based on the CDR3 plus reference TRBV13 and TRBJ2-5, the full variable domain is AAGVIQSPRHLIKEKRETATLKCYPIPRHDTVYWYQQGPGQDPQFLISFYEKMQSDKGSIPDRFSAQQFSDYHSELNMSSLELGDSALYFCASSRRQGMTETRYFGPGTRLLVL.

This clone was counted ten times or more. V gene TRBV3-1 combines with J gene TRBJ2-3, with D maybe TRBD2 (6 bases). The CDR3 length is 14 residues. Deletions cut 1 base from V and 3 bases from J, with 8 bases between. CDR1 is LGHDT, CDR2 YNNKEL, per germline (reference sequence). The CDR3 sequence: CASSQGRGTDTQYF. CDR3 coding DNA: TGTGCCAGCAGCCAAGGCCGGGGGACAGATACGCAGTATTTT.

This clone showed up many times. The chain couples TRBV7-2 to TRBJ1-1; 7 bases match TRBD1. Germline loops: CDR1 SGHTA, CDR2 FQGNSA. This CDR3 is 12 amino acids long. Trimming at V came to 6 bases and at J to 10 bases, leaving 8 bases not matched to a gene. Here the CDR3 reads CASRSLRGIAFF. The DNA of the CDR3 is TGTGCCAGCAGATCCCTCAGGGGGATAGCTTTCTTT.

CDR3 amino acids: CASRAAGAGGVYTF. In nucleotides, the CDR3 is TGTGCCAGCAGGGCGGCGGGCGCCGGGGGTGTCTACACCTTC. This chain connects TRBV12-3 or TRBV12-4 to TRBJ1-2, with a possible D match to TRBD1 (5 bases). The CDR3 is made up of 14 amino acids. V was trimmed by 6 bases and J by 10 bases, leaving 21 bases between them.

This rearrangement joins TRBV20-1 to TRBJ1-5, with TRBD1 matching over 7 bases. V lost 1 base to trimming and J lost 3 bases; unmatched junction nucleotides: 6. CDR1 and CDR2 (germline): DFQATT, SNEGSKA (reference sequence). The CDR3 runs to 15 residues. This CDR3 reads CSARAPGTVNQPQHF. As DNA, the CDR3 is TGCAGTGCTAGAGCCCCCGGGACAGTCAATCAGCCCCAGCATTTT.

On this clone: Its ends do not fully match the called genes, so a read error is possible. This chain joins TRBV28 and TRBJ1-5, with D possibly being TRBD1 (6 bases). The CDR3 extends over 14 amino acids. Per germline, CDR1 MDHEN and CDR2 SYDVKM. In nucleotides, the CDR3 is TGTGCCATCAGTGACAGGCTGGAGAATCAGCCCCAGCATTTT. As protein: CAISDRLENQPQHF.

This clone has ten or more counts. J is TRBJ2-3 and V is TRBV29-1; D is possibly TRBD2 (6 bases). Germline V lookup: CDR1 SQVTM, CDR2 ANQGSEA. The V end was cut by 4 bases, the J end by 0 bases, with 11 bases between. The CDR3 runs to 14 residues. The CDR3 protein is CSVGSSASTDTQYF. For the CDR3, the DNA is TGCAGCGTTGGATCTAGCGCCAGCACAGATACGCAGTATTTT.

V and J are TRBV7-8 and TRBJ2-3, with D unresolved. V was cut by 1 base and J by 3 bases, with 11 bases left in between. The CDR3 is 15 residues long. The germline CDR1 and CDR2 sequences are SGHVS and FQNEAQ. The CDR3 loop reads CASSLDGTRTDTQYF. In DNA form, the CDR3 reads TGTGCCAGCAGCTTAGACGGAACCCGTACAGATACGCAGTATTTT.